Here is one T cell receptor beta chain with its context. The data were obtained in a study of shared clonotypes between healthy human individuals. The ends lost 0 bases at V and 6 bases at J; junction bases unmatched: 7. This CDR3 is built from 16 residues. Germline loops: CDR1 SGHDN, CDR2 FVKESK. Measured with immunoSEQ multiplex PCR; TCRdb has only the in-frame clones, and not every one. The sample holds a few million clones, more than 80% seen once. Each donor was a Caucasian adult residing in Nashville, Tennessee. This rearrangement joins TRBV14 to TRBJ2-7, with 11 bases aligning to TRBD2. The receptor comes from a man in his late teens or twenties in good health. The material sequenced was naive CD4+ T cells sorted from blood. Subset: CD45RA+ positively selected. CDR3 DNA: TGTGCCAGCAGCCAAGATGTCACTAGCGGGAGTGTCGAGCAGTACTTC. It is translated as CASSQDVTSGSVEQYF.